Each of the 16 T cell receptor beta chains below was sequenced from the same sample in a study of post-analysis software for immune sequencing data. Regarding the study as a whole: There were about 5 TRBV segments more frequent in patients than controls, and TRBV5-6, TRBV5-1 and TRBV20-1 were among them.

Sequencing libraries made from TCR beta cDNA carried unique molecular identifiers. One entry per CDR3 protein results from TCRdb running MiXCR on the PCR reads. The repertoire holds about 770,000 distinct CDR3 sequences, around 46% seen once, with approximately 5% in the top ten. These TCRs' antigens remain unknown. The material sequenced was blood. All receptors derive from a girl under 18 with multiple sclerosis.

The chain links TRBV6-5 to TRBJ2-3, with D unclear. The CDR3 has 13 residues. CDR1 MNHEY and CDR2 SVGAGI come from the germline V gene. The V end was cut by 5 bases, the J end by 7 bases, with 13 bases between. This chain's CDR3 is CASSRPDRNTQYF. The CDR3 bases are TGTGCCAGCAGTCGTCCTGACCGAAATACGCAGTATTTT.

The V call is TRBV25-1, the J call TRBJ1-2, with unresolved D. The CDR3 consists of 12 residues. Trimming left V 5 bases short and J 3 bases short, with 7 bases between. The germline CDR1 and CDR2 sequences are MGHDK and SYGVNS. The CDR3 here is CASSLLDYGYTF. The CDR3 DNA reads as TGTGCCAGCAGTCTCCTTGACTATGGCTACACCTTC.

In its sample, this clonotype was seen a few times. The chain recombines TRBV27 with TRBJ2-7; D possibly uses TRBD1 or TRBD2 (6 bases each). Between the trimmed V and J ends, which lost 2 bases and 7 bases, there was a span of 12 bases. The CDR3 has 13 amino acids. The germline V gene has CDR1 MNHEY and CDR2 SMNVEV (reference sequence). The chain's CDR3 is CASSLRGAREQYF. In DNA, the CDR3 is TGTGCCAGCAGTTTAAGGGGGGCTCGGGAGCAGTACTTC.

There are a few counts of this clonotype. This rearrangement joins TRBV29-1 to TRBJ2-3; TRBD1 aligns across 11 bases. The trim removed 7 bases at V and 5 bases at J, leaving 2 bases unmatched. Germline CDR1 SQVTM, CDR2 ANQGSEA. The CDR3 consists of 12 residues. CDR3 sequence: CSAGTGGDTQYF. The CDR3 DNA reads TGCAGCGCCGGGACAGGGGGAGATACGCAGTATTTT.

The genes are TRBV15 and TRBJ2-1; D is ambiguous. The ends were cut back, 3 bases at V and 3 bases at J, with 18 bases in the middle. The germline V gene has CDR1 LNHNV and CDR2 YYDKDF (reference sequence). The CDR3 consists of 17 residues. The CDR3 DNA is TGTGCCACCAGCAGCGCCTCTCATCTACCCTTCTACAATGAGCAGTTCTTC. Its translation is CATSSASHLPFYNEQFF.

This clonotype appeared a few times. This rearrangement joins TRBV20-1 to TRBJ2-1; D is possibly TRBD2 (7 bases). The CDR3 contains 18 residues. Per the germline V gene, CDR1 is DFQATT and CDR2 is SNEGSKA (reference sequence). Trimming cost V 6 bases and J 4 bases, with 28 bases left between them. The CDR3 sequence: CSATEGGGDTGAYNEQFF. DNA for the CDR3: TGCAGTGCCACGGAGGGGGGGGGAGATACCGGGGCTTACAATGAGCAGTTCTTC.

In this sample, this clonotype turned up a few times. V gene TRBV6-5 combines with J gene TRBJ2-1; 9 bases agree with TRBD1. V was pared by 7 bases and J by 9 bases, with 10 bases of the junction left unmatched. Per the germline V gene, CDR1 is MNHEY and CDR2 is SVGAGI. CDR3 length: 14 residues. DNA for the CDR3: TGTGCCAGCAATAAACAGGGGGCGCAGGGTGAGCAGTTCTTC. This translates into CASNKQGAQGEQFF.

This clonotype was detected only a few times. The chain is built from TRBV20-1 and TRBJ2-1, with 7 nucleotides matching TRBD2. V gave up 1 base and J gave up 0 bases; unmatched junction bases: 12. The length of the CDR3 is 18 residues. CDR1 DFQATT and CDR2 SNEGSKA come from the germline V gene (reference sequence). In DNA, the CDR3 is TGCAGTGCTAGAGGTACTAGCGAGGGTTCTAGCTCCTACAATGAGCAGTTCTTC. This translates into CSARGTSEGSSSYNEQFF.

The gene calls are TRBV9 and TRBJ1-6; TRBD1 might be the D (6 bases). The CDR3 consists of 14 residues. The V and J ends lost 4 bases and 10 bases respectively, with 15 bases between them. Germline V gene lookup returns CDR1 SGDLS and CDR2 YYNGEE. The chain's CDR3 is CASSSQQGESPLHF. The CDR3, as DNA: TGTGCCAGCAGCTCCCAACAGGGAGAATCACCCCTCCACTTT.

The table lists this clonotype with a few counts. The chain has TRBV20-1 and TRBJ2-4, with 12 nucleotides matching TRBD2. This CDR3 is 14 amino acids long. V gave up 3 bases and J gave up 7 bases; unmatched junction bases: 4. Looked up from germline, CDR1 is DFQATT and CDR2 is SNEGSKA (reference sequence). CDR3 sequence (DNA): TGCAGTGCTAGGAGACTAGCGGGAGATAACATTCAGTACTTC. Protein product: CSARRLAGDNIQYF.

This clonotype occurred a few times. This chain connects TRBV12-3 or TRBV12-4 to TRBJ2-4, with 13 nucleotides matching TRBD2. The V segment lost 3 bases and the J segment 3 bases; nucleotides outside the gene matches: 11. The CDR3 runs to 19 residues. CDR3 in amino acids: CASSFDPGLAGHSKNIQYF. The CDR3 DNA reads as TGTGCCAGCAGTTTCGACCCGGGACTAGCGGGACACAGCAAAAACATTCAGTACTTC.

This clonotype was counted only a few times. The chain links TRBV7-2 to TRBJ1-6; TRBD1 matches at 9 bases. Germline V lookup: CDR1 SGHTA, CDR2 FQGNSA. With V trimmed by 3 bases and J by 10 bases, 10 bases remained unmatched. The CDR3 consists of 16 residues. The CDR3 bases are TGTGCCAGCAGCTTTGGGCCGGGACAGGGTAGCTCACCCCTCCACTTT. Its translation: CASSFGPGQGSSPLHF.

J is TRBJ1-1 and V is TRBV7-3; D possibly corresponds to TRBD1 (6 bases). Germline CDR1 and CDR2: SGHTA and FQGTGA. The CDR3 totals 18 residues. Deletions cut 5 bases from V and 0 bases from J, with 22 bases between. DNA of the CDR3: TGTGCCAGCAGCCCCCGAGGATGGGGGCGGCTCATGAACACTGAAGCTTTCTTT. This sequence encodes CASSPRGWGRLMNTEAFF.

V usage is TRBV6-1 and J usage is TRBJ2-5, with 8 bases matching TRBD2. The J call could be wrong; TRBJ2-7 is a better fit for the DNA end. Germline V lookup: CDR1 MNHNS, CDR2 SASEGT. This CDR3 comprises 13 residues. CDR3 residues: CASREAGDYEQYF. CDR3 DNA sequence: TGTGCCAGCCGGGAAGCGGGAGACTACGAGCAGTACTTC.

The chain joins TRBV20-1 to TRBJ1-4; D is unclear. This CDR3 is built from 13 residues. Germline V lookup: CDR1 DFQATT, CDR2 SNEGSKA (reference sequence). Trimming removed 6 bases from V and 5 bases from J, with 13 bases in between. The CDR3 DNA is TGCAGTGCCCTTAGGACGGAGAATGAAAAACTGTTTTTT. As protein: CSALRTENEKLFF.

The gene calls are TRBV7-6 and TRBJ2-7; the D call may be TRBD1 or TRBD2 (6 bases each). Trimming left V 3 bases short and J 5 bases short, with 20 bases between. This CDR3 is 16 amino acids long. Germline V gene lookup returns CDR1 SGHVS and CDR2 FNYEAQ. The CDR3 protein is CASSFGGSLADDEQYF. The CDR3 DNA reads TGTGCCAGCAGCTTCGGGGGCTCGCTCGCAGACGACGAGCAGTACTTC.